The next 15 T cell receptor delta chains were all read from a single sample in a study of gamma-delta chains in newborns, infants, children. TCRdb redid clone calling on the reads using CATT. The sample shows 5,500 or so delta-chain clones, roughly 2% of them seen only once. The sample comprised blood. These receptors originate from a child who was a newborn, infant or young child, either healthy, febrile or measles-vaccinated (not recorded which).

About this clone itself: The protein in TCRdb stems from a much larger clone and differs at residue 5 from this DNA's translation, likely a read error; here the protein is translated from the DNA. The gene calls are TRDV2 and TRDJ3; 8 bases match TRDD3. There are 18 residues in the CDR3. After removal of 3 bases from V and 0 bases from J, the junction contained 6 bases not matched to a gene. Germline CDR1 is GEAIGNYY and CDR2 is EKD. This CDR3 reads CACDAGWGTSWDTRQMFF. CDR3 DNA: TGTGCCTGTGACGCCGGCTGGGGGACCTCCTGGGACACCCGACAGATGTTTTTC.

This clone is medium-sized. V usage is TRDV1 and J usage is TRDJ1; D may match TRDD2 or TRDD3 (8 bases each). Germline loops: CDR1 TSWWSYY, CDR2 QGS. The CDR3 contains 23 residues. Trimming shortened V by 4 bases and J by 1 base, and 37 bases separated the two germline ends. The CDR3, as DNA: TGTGCTCTTGGGGCCAAAAATCTTCCTACCCGGGGGATAAGGTGGGGGTGCACCGATAAACTCATCTTT. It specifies CALGAKNLPTRGIRWGCTDKLIF.

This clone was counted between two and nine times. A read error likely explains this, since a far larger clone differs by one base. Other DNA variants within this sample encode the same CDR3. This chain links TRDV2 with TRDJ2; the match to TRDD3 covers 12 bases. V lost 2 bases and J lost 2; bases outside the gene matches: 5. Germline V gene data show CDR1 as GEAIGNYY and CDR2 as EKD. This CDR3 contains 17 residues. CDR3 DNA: TGTGCCTGTGACAATATACTGGGGGATACCTTGACAGCACAACTCTTCTTT. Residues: CACDNILGDTLTAQLFF.

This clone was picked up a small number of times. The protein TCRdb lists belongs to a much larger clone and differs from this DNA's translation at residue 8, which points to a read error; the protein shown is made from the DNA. The CDR3 DNA sequence: TGTGCCTGTGACACCTGGGACCCCCGACAGATGTTTTTC. It encodes CACDTWDPRQMFF. The chain uses TRDV2 and TRDJ3; no definite D call. The germline V gene has CDR1 GEAIGNYY and CDR2 EKD. The CDR3 has 13 residues.

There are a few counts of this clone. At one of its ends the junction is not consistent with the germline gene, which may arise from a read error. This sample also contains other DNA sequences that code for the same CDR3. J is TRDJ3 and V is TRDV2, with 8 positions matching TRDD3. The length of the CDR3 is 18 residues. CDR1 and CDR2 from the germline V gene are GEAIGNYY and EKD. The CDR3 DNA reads TGTGCCTGCGACACTGCTGGGGGACGCTCCTGGGACACCCGACAGATGTTTTTC. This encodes CACDTAGGRSWDTRQMFF.

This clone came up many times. CDR3 DNA sequence: TGTGCCTGTGACACGACGGGTTTCAGCTCCTGGGACACCCGACAGATGTTTTTC. It specifies CACDTTGFSSWDTRQMFF. The V call is TRDV2, the J call TRDJ3; no clear D gene. The CDR3 runs to 18 residues. Germline V gene sequence: CDR1 GEAIGNYY, CDR2 EKD. V was trimmed by 1 base and J by 0 bases, leaving 12 bases between them.

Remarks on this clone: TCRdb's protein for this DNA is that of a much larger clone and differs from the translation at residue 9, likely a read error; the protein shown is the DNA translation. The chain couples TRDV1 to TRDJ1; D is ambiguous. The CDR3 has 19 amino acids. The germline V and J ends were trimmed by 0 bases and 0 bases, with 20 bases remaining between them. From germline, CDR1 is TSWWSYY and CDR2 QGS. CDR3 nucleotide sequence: TGTGCTCTTGGGGAACTACCGCTGAGGGAGAGATTGTACACCGATAAACTCATCTTT. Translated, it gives CALGELPLRERLYTDKLIF.

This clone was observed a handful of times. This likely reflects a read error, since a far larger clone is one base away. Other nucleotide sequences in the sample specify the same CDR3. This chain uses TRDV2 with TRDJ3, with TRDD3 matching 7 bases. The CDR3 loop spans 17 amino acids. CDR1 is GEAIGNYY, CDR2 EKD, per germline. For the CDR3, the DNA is TGTGCCTGTGACACCGTACTGGGGTCCTGGGACACACGACAGATGTTTTTC. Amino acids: CACDTVLGSWDTRQMFF.

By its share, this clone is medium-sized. In nucleotides, the CDR3 is TGTGCCTGTGACACCACTGGGGATACCTGGGACACCCGACAGATGTTTTTC. It codes for CACDTTGDTWDTRQMFF. The V and J genes are TRDV2 and TRDJ3, with 7 bases aligning to TRDD3. The V gene end was trimmed by 0 bases and the J gene end by 2 bases; junction bases not matched to a gene: 3. The CDR3 covers 17 residues. Germline CDR1 reads GEAIGNYY; CDR2 reads EKD.

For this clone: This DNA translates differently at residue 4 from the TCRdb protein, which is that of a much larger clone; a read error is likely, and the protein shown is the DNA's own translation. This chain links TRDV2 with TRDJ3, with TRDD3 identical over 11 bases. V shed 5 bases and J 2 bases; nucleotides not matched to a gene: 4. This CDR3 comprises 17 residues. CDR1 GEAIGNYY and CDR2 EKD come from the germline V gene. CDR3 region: CACGLLGDTWDTRQMFF. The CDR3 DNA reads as TGTGCCTGTGGCCTACTGGGGGATACCTGGGACACCCGACAGATGTTTTTC.

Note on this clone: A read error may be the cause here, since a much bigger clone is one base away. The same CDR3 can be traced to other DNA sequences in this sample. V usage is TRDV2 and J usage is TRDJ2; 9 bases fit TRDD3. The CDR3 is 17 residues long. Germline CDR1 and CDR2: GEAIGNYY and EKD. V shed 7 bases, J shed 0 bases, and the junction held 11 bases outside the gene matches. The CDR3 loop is CACDSVLGEALTAQLFF. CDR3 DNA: TGTGCCTGCGATTCCGTACTGGGGGAAGCTTTGACAGCACAACTCTTCTTT.

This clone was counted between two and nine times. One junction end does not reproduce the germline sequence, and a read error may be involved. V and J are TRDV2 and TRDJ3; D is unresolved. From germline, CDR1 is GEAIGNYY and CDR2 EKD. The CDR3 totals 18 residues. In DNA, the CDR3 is TGTGCCTGCGACACCGTACTGCGTAGCTCCCGGGACACCCGACAGATGTTTTTC. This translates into CACDTVLRSSRDTRQMFF.

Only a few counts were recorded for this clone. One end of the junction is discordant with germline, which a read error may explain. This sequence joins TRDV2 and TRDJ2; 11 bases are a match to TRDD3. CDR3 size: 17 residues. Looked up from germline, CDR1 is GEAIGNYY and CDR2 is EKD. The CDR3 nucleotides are TGTGCCTGTGACAGGGTGGGGGATACGAGTTTGACCGCACAACTCTTCTTT. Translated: CACDRVGDTSLTAQLFF.

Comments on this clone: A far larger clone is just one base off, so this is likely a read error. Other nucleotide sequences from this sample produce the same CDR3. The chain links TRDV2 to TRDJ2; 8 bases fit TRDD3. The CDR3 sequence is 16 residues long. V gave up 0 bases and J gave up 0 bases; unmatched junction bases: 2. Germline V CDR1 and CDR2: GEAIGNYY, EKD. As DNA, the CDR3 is TGTGCCTGTGACACCTTGGGGGATGCTTTGACAGCACAACTCTTCTTT. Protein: CACDTLGDALTAQLFF.

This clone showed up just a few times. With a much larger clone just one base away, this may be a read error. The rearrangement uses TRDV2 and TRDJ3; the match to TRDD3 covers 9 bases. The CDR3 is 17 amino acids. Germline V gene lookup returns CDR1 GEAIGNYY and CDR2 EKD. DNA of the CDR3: TGTGCCTGTGACACTTTGGGGGATATTTGGGACACCCGACAGGTGTTTTTC. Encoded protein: CACDTLGDIWDTRQVFF.